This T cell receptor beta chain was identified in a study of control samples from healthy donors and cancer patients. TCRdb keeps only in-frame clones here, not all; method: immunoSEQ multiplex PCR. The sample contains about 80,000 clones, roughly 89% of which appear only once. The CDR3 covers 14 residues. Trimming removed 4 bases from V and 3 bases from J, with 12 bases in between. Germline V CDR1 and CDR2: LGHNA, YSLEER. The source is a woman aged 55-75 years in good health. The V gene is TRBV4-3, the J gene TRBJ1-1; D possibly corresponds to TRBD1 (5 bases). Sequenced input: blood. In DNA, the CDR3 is TGCGCCAGCAGCCGCTCGACAGACGACACTGAAGCTTTCTTT. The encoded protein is CASSRSTDDTEAFF.